This TCR beta chain was documented in a study of blood T cells in healthy people across ages. A second PCR, run for about 6 to 11 cycles, used a sample-barcoded 5' primer plus a J-beta primer mix. Each CDR3 protein is one row after TCRdb ran MiXCR on the 5' RACE reads. The table has some 890,000 distinct CDR3 sequences, about 28% seen once. Regarding the study as a whole: Higher diversity, along with more naive CD4+ cells, distinguished long-lived donors from aged donors.

Concerning this clonotype itself: The antigen is undetermined.

These data are also associated with another study on T cells of mothers and their children.

What was sequenced was blood. The clonotype originates from a middle-aged woman in good health.

The CDR3 loop reads CASTLPGVRGAYEQYF. The CDR3 DNA follows: TGTGCCAGCACATTACCCGGGGTTAGAGGGGCCTACGAGCAGTACTTC. The chain is built from TRBV9 and TRBJ2-4; perhaps D is TRBD1 or TRBD2 (5 bases each). The DNA end is a closer match to TRBJ2-7, so the J assignment may be wrong. The germline CDR1 and CDR2 sequences are SGDLS and YYNGEE. The CDR3 loop spans 16 amino acids.